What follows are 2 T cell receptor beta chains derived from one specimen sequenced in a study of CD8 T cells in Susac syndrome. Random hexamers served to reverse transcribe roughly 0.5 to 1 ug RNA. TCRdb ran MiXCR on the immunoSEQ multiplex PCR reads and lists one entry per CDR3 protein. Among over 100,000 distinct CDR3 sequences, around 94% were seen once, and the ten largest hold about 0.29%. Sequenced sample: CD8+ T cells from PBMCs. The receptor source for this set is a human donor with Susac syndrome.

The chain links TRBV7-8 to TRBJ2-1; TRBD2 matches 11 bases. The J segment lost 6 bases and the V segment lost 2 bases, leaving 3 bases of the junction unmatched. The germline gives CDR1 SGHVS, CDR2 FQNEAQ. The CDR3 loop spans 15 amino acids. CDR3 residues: CASSLSSGGTNEQFF. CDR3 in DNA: TGTGCCAGCAGCTTATCTAGCGGGGGGACCAATGAGCAGTTCTTC.

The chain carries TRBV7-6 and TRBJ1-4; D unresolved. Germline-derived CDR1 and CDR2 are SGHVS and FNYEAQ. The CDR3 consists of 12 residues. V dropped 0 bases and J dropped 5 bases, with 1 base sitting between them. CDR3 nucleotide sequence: TGTGCCAGCAGCTTAGCGAATGAAAAACTGTTTTTT. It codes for CASSLANEKLFF.